Each of the 20 T cell receptor beta chains below was sequenced from the same sample in a study of blood T cell repertoires in COVID-19 (dated by TCRdb to 2018 to 2020). Libraries were constructed by the immunoSEQ multiplex PCR assay. TCRdb took this table from immuneACCESS and kept in-frame rearrangements with V and J called. Such tables lack part of the clones; where checked against another copy, unresolved V genes explain under half of the gap, and the rest is unexplained. This sample lists more than 120,000 clones; over 75% were detected once. The top ten clonotypes cover about 4% of the sample. Specimen: PBMCs or T cells enriched from blood (not recorded which). These receptors were obtained from a man aged 45-65 years in a cohort exposed to, infected with or recovered from COVID-19 (not recorded which).

The V call is TRBV6-6, the J call TRBJ2-7; 7 nucleotides align to TRBD1. The CDR3 length is 12 residues. CDR1 MNHNY and CDR2 SVGAGI come from the germline V gene (reference sequence). J was trimmed by 6 bases and V by 6 bases; bases with no gene match: 5. CDR3 in DNA: TGTGCCAGCAGAGAGTACAGGGGCGAGCAGTACTTC. This encodes CASREYRGEQYF.

The V gene is TRBV11-2, the J gene TRBJ1-1; unclear D gene. CDR1 and CDR2 from the germline V gene are SGHAT and FQNNGV. V lost 2 bases to trimming and J lost 6 bases, with 16 bases between them. CDR3 size: 15 residues. The CDR3 bases are TGTGCCAGCAGCTTATTAAGTTCGGTTACGGCTGAAGCTTTCTTT. As protein: CASSLLSSVTAEAFF.

This clone was counted a few times. The chain is built from TRBV18 and TRBJ2-1; 9 bases agree with TRBD1. With 3 bases clipped from V and 2 bases from J, the junction kept 5 bases outside the gene matches. CDR1 and CDR2 (germline): KGHSH, LQKENI. This CDR3 region has 16 residues. CDR3 nucleotide sequence: TGTGCCAGCTCACCCCCCGGGACAGGGACCTACAATGAGCAGTTCTTC. Its translation is CASSPPGTGTYNEQFF.

The rearrangement uses TRBV21-1 and TRBJ1-5; TRBD1, as called in the table, went unchecked against the DNA. TRBV21-1 is noted as a pseudogene. There are 11 residues in the CDR3. The chain's CDR3 is CATARGQPQHF. The CDR3 DNA sequence: TGTGCCACGGCAAGGGGTCAGCCCCAGCATTTT.

The chain combines TRBV5-1 with TRBJ2-7; a possible D gene is TRBD2 (6 bases). Germline V gene lookup returns CDR1 SGHRS and CDR2 YFSETQ. V was pared by 7 bases and J by 2 bases, with 19 bases between. This CDR3 region has 15 residues. CDR3 coding DNA: TGCGCCAGCCACGCAGGTGGAGGGGAGACCTACGAGCAGTACTTC. Its protein product is CASHAGGGETYEQYF. Variable domain in full (rest from reference TRBV5-1 and TRBJ2-7): KAGVTQTPRYLIKTRGQQVTLSCSPISGHRSVSWYQQTPGQGLQFLFEYFSETQRNKGNFPGRFSGRQFSNSRSEMNVSTLELGDSALYLCASHAGGGETYEQYFGPGTRLTVT.

This clone was counted a few times. The chain uses TRBV27 and TRBJ2-1, with TRBD2 matching 8 bases. The germline CDR1 and CDR2 sequences are MNHEY and SMNVEV (reference sequence). Trimming at V came to 1 base and at J to 7 bases, leaving 6 bases not matched to a gene. This CDR3 contains 15 residues. CDR3 sequence (DNA): TGTGCCAGCAGTTTATGGGGGACTAGTACTAATGAGCAGTTCTTC. Translation gives CASSLWGTSTNEQFF.

The rearrangement joins TRBV6-5 to TRBJ2-7, with a tentative D call TRBD1 (5 bases). The ends were cut back, 6 bases at V and 3 bases at J, with 12 bases in the middle. Germline V gives CDR1 MNHEY, CDR2 SVGAGI. The CDR3 length is 13 residues. The CDR3 loop is CASSLSQGYEQYF. As DNA, the CDR3 is TGTGCCAGCAGCCTTTCCCAGGGCTACGAGCAGTACTTC.

The rearrangement joins TRBV27 to TRBJ2-7; 8 bases are shared with TRBD2. Germline V CDR1 and CDR2: MNHEY, SMNVEV (reference sequence). The CDR3 consists of 13 residues. Losses at the gene ends were 5 bases for V and 5 bases for J; bases not matched to a gene: 5. CDR3: CASSRGGKNEQYF. In DNA form, the CDR3 reads TGTGCCAGCAGTCGGGGGGGGAAAAACGAGCAGTACTTC.

The chain combines TRBV18 with TRBJ1-1; weak D call: TRBD1 (6 bases). V lost 5 bases and J lost 3, with 19 bases in between. The germline gives CDR1 KGHSH, CDR2 LQKENI. The CDR3 is made up of 16 amino acids. The CDR3 DNA reads TGTGCCAGCTCATCCCTAAAATATGCAGGGGACACTGAAGCTTTCTTT. Amino acid sequence: CASSSLKYAGDTEAFF.

The rearrangement joins TRBV29-1 to TRBJ2-2; 9 nucleotides line up with TRBD2. The CDR3 spans 16 residues. Germline V gene data show CDR1 as SQVTM and CDR2 as ANQGSEA. The V and J ends lost 4 bases and 2 bases, in that order; junction bases with no gene match: 8. The CDR3 DNA reads TGCAGCGTTGTGGGTAGCGGGGGCCCTAACACCGGGGAGCTGTTTTTT. Protein: CSVVGSGGPNTGELFF.

The CDR3: CASSLMEGGEKLFF. DNA for the CDR3: TGTGCCAGCAGTTTAATGGAGGGGGGGGAAAAACTGTTTTTT. J is TRBJ1-4 and V is TRBV28; tentative D call: TRBD1 (6 bases). This CDR3 is built from 14 residues. Germline V gene lookup returns CDR1 MDHEN and CDR2 SYDVKM. With 2 bases removed from V and 8 bases from J, the gap between germline ends came to 12 bases. The full variable domain, with the rest looked up from reference TRBV28 and TRBJ1-4, is DVKVTQSSRYLVKRTGEKVFLECVQDMDHENMFWYRQDPGLGLRLIYFSYDVKMKEKGDIPEGYSVSREKKERFSLILESASTNQTSMYLCASSLMEGGEKLFFGSGTQLSVL.

The genes are TRBV28 and TRBJ1-2; 8 bases map to TRBD1. CDR1 MDHEN and CDR2 SYDVKM come from the germline V gene. Losses at the gene ends were 6 bases for V and 5 bases for J; bases not matched to a gene: 14. The CDR3 runs to 16 residues. The DNA for the CDR3 is TGTGCCAGCAGCCCTCTAGGACAGGGTTCGAATTATGGCTACACCTTC. It yields the protein CASSPLGQGSNYGYTF.

V usage is TRBV13 and J usage is TRBJ2-2; 15 bases agree with TRBD2. The CDR3 is made up of 16 amino acids. V lost 3 bases to trimming and J lost 4 bases; unmatched junction nucleotides: 0. CDR1 and CDR2 from the germline V gene are PRHDT and FYEKMQ (reference sequence). CDR3 amino acids: CASSLGLAGGTGELFF. CDR3 bases: TGTGCCAGCAGCTTGGGACTAGCGGGAGGCACCGGGGAGCTGTTTTTT.

The chain carries TRBV28 and TRBJ2-1; 11 bases are a match to TRBD2. The length of the CDR3 is 14 residues. J gave up 5 bases and V 7 bases, and 4 bases lay outside the gene matches. Per germline, CDR1 MDHEN and CDR2 SYDVKM. The CDR3 sequence: CASKGTSGNNEQFF. CDR3 coding DNA: TGTGCCAGCAAGGGGACTAGCGGAAACAATGAGCAGTTCTTC.

The chain employs TRBV9 and TRBJ1-1, with 7 bases aligning to TRBD1. This CDR3 spans 14 amino acids. The germline gives CDR1 SGDLS, CDR2 YYNGEE. Losses at the gene ends were 4 bases for V and 2 bases for J; bases not matched to a gene: 5. In DNA form, the CDR3 reads TGTGCCAGCAGCACGGGACAGCGCAACACTGAAGCTTTCTTT. It yields the protein CASSTGQRNTEAFF.

The DNA of the CDR3 is TGCGCCAGCAGCCAAGGTGTAGGGGGACCCTACGAGCAGTACTTC. Translation gives CASSQGVGGPYEQYF. This chain joins TRBV4-3 and TRBJ2-7, with a weak D call TRBD1 (6 bases). V was trimmed by 1 base and J by 2 bases, leaving 12 bases between them. The CDR3 is 15 amino acids. Germline CDR1 reads LGHNA; CDR2 reads YSLEER.

The chain joins TRBV15 to TRBJ1-3; D remains ambiguous. V lost 0 bases and J 7 bases, leaving 13 bases between the germline ends. The CDR3 has 15 residues. Germline CDR1 LNHNV, CDR2 YYDKDF (reference sequence). The DNA for the CDR3 is TGTGCCACCAGCAGAGATAAAGGAGGGAGGAACACCATATATTTT. Its protein is CATSRDKGGRNTIYF.

This clone was counted ten times or more. This rearrangement joins TRBV7-9 to TRBJ1-1, with D tentatively TRBD1 (6 bases). The germline V gene has CDR1 SEHNR and CDR2 FQNEAQ (reference sequence). V lost 1 base to trimming and J lost 5 bases, with 14 bases between them. CDR3 length: 15 amino acids. The CDR3 region has the DNA TGTGCCAGCAGCTTAGGCGCAGGGGATAGTACTGAAGCTTTCTTT. Encoded protein: CASSLGAGDSTEAFF.

The chain carries TRBV28 and TRBJ1-2; unclear D gene. The CDR3 is 11 residues long. Germline V gives CDR1 MDHEN, CDR2 SYDVKM. The V and J ends lost 8 bases and 8 bases respectively, with 12 bases between them. The CDR3 sequence: CASGWEWGYTF. The CDR3 DNA is TGTGCCAGCGGTTGGGAGTGGGGCTACACCTTC.

For the CDR3, the DNA is TGTGCCAGAAGCTTGAACAGGGAACTCTGGGATGAGCAGTTCTTC. Amino acids: CARSLNRELWDEQFF. The chain combines TRBV5-3 with TRBJ2-1; D might be TRBD1 (6 bases). TRBV5-3 is sorted into the ORF group, with uncertain function. The V end lost 1 base, the J end lost 8 bases, and 16 bases lay between the germline ends. The CDR3 is made up of 15 amino acids.